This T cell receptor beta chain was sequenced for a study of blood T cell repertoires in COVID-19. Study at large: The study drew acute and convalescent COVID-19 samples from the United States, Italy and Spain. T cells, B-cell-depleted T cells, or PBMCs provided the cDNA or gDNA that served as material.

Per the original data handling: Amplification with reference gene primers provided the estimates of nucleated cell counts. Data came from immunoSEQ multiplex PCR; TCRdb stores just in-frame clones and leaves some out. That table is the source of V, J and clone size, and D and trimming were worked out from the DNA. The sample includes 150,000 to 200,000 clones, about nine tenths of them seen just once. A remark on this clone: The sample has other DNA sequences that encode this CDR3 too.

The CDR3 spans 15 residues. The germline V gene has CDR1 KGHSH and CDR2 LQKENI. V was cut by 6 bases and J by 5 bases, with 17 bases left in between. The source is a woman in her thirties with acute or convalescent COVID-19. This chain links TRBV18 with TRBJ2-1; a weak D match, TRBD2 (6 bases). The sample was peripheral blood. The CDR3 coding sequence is TGTGCCAGCTCGCCATCGGGAGTAAGGAACAATGAGCAGTTCTTC. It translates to CASSPSGVRNNEQFF.